This entry lists 32 T cell receptor beta chains sequenced from one sample in a study of Ad26.COV2.S vaccination and SARS-CoV-2 variants. Libraries were prepared by immunoSEQ multiplex PCR; TCRdb keeps only in-frame clonotypes and omits some of them. The data contain about 400,000 clones, 92% of them singletons. Treatment reported: 15 to 20 received Ad26.COV2.S at low or high dose, single or two shots; 5 received placebo; per-sample allocation not given. It was on day 63 after the first vaccine or placebo injection that samples were taken. The specimen comprised peripheral blood, sampled in a trial of Ad26.COV2.S vaccine versus placebo. The receptors were gathered from a person aged 18-60 years who received the Ad26.COV2.S COVID-19 vaccine or a placebo.

This clone was seen once. The CDR3 protein is CASSYPASGGAEQYF. The CDR3 nucleotides are TGTGCCAGCAGTTACCCGGCTAGCGGGGGCGCCGAGCAGTACTTC. The chain couples TRBV6-2 or TRBV6-3 to TRBJ2-7; 10 positions agree with TRBD2. CDR1 MNHEY and CDR2 SVGEGT come from the germline V gene. V lost 2 bases, J lost 6 bases, and 7 bases stayed unmatched. This CDR3 is built from 15 residues.

The chain carries TRBV2 and TRBJ1-2; possibly TRBD1 for D (5 bases). In germline, CDR1 is SNHLY, CDR2 FYNNEI. The CDR3 length is 13 residues. Trimming took 1 base from V and 7 from J, leaving 10 bases between them. CDR3 bases: TGTGCCAGCAGTGAAGTGGCAGGGATTGGCTACACCTTC. Its protein product is CASSEVAGIGYTF.

This clone was found once. V gene TRBV6-5 combines with J gene TRBJ1-2; the D is unclear. This CDR3 spans 14 amino acids. Germline values: CDR1 MNHEY, CDR2 SVGAGI. V lost 0 bases to trimming and J lost 1 base, with 6 bases between them. CDR3 sequence (DNA): TGTGCCAGCAGTTACTCGGTCGATAACTATGGCTACACCTTC. Its translation: CASSYSVDNYGYTF.

The V and J genes are TRBV5-1 and TRBJ1-1, with unresolved D. The CDR3 consists of 14 residues. V dropped 0 bases and J dropped 1 base, with 7 bases sitting between them. Germline-derived CDR1 and CDR2 are SGHRS and YFSETQ. CDR3 amino acids: CASSLVFRNTEAFF. The CDR3 nucleotides are TGCGCCAGCAGCTTGGTATTCAGGAACACTGAAGCTTTCTTT. The full variable domain, its missing parts supplied by reference TRBV5-1 and TRBJ1-1, is KAGVTQTPRYLIKTRGQQVTLSCSPISGHRSVSWYQQTPGQGLQFLFEYFSETQRNKGNFPGRFSGRQFSNSRSEMNVSTLELGDSALYLCASSLVFRNTEAFFGQGTRLTVV.

This clone was counted between two and nine times. This rearrangement joins TRBV11-3 to TRBJ2-2; TRBD2 is a possible D gene (7 bases). This CDR3 has 15 amino acids. Germline V lookup: CDR1 SGHNT, CDR2 YENEEA. V was shortened by 5 bases and J by 3 bases, with 13 bases between the two germline ends. Written as DNA, the CDR3 is TGTGCCAGCAGCCCCCGAGGGGGGGACACCGGGGAGCTGTTTTTT. It yields the protein CASSPRGGDTGELFF.

This chain connects TRBV5-6 to TRBJ1-2; 8 bases are a match to TRBD1. Germline trimming cut 1 base from V and 6 bases from J; bases unmatched to any gene: 8. Germline V gives CDR1 SGHDT, CDR2 YYEEEE. The CDR3 length is 15 residues. CDR3 region: CASSLWPGGGNGYTF. The CDR3 DNA reads TGTGCCAGCAGCTTGTGGCCAGGGGGCGGGAATGGCTACACCTTC.

In this sample, this clone turned up once. The J gene is TRBJ1-5, the V gene TRBV2, with D unclear. This CDR3 region has 15 residues. V was shortened by 7 bases and J by 0 bases, with 13 bases between the two germline ends. Per germline, CDR1 SNHLY and CDR2 FYNNEI. Here the CDR3 reads CASNDGDHSNQPQHF. The CDR3 nucleotides are TGTGCCAGCAACGACGGGGATCATAGCAATCAGCCCCAGCATTTT.

The chain has TRBV11-2 and TRBJ2-7; D may be TRBD1 (5 bases). Trimming removed 5 bases from V and 2 bases from J, with 13 bases in between. The CDR3 sequence is 14 residues long. Germline V gene sequence: CDR1 SGHAT, CDR2 FQNNGV. This chain's CDR3 is CASSPVGLTYEQYF. CDR3 nucleotide sequence: TGTGCCAGCAGCCCCGTGGGGCTAACCTACGAGCAGTACTTC.

This clone was seen only once. The V and J genes are TRBV15 and TRBJ1-2; D remains ambiguous. The germline V gene has CDR1 LNHNV and CDR2 YYDKDF (reference sequence). The CDR3 loop spans 14 amino acids. V lost 0 bases, J lost 7 bases, and 12 bases lay in between. This CDR3 reads CATSRDSVRGGYTF. Here the CDR3 DNA reads TGTGCCACCAGCAGAGATTCTGTGCGTGGTGGCTACACCTTC.

This chain uses TRBV4-3 with TRBJ2-1; 7 positions agree with TRBD1. The CDR3 has 14 residues. In germline, CDR1 is LGHNA, CDR2 YSLEER. V lost 7 bases, J lost 5 bases, and 8 bases stayed unmatched. Written as DNA, the CDR3 is TGCGCCAGCAACTTCCGGGACAGAAACAATGAGCAGTTCTTC. It translates to CASNFRDRNNEQFF.

The chain combines TRBV21-1 with TRBJ1-1; the DNA was not compared with TRBD1, the D call given in the table. TRBV21-1 is a pseudogene. There are 15 residues in the CDR3. CDR3 residues: CASSNGQGLNTEAFF. The DNA for the CDR3 is TGTGCCAGCAGCAACGGACAGGGTCTAAACACTGAAGCTTTCTTT.

The chain joins TRBV18 to TRBJ1-2; 7 bases fit TRBD1. The V segment lost 3 bases and the J segment 8 bases; nucleotides outside the gene matches: 12. Germline V lookup: CDR1 KGHSH, CDR2 LQKENI. The CDR3 consists of 15 residues. CDR3 loop: CASSPQGQTYNGYTF. CDR3 bases: TGTGCCAGCTCACCCCAGGGACAGACCTATAACGGCTACACCTTC.

With respect to this clone: At one end the junction does not follow the germline gene, possibly because of a read error. V gene TRBV2 combines with J gene TRBJ2-5; 8 bases fit TRBD2. Germline V gives CDR1 SNHLY, CDR2 FYNNEI. The CDR3 contains 13 residues. The CDR3 coding sequence is TGTGCCAGCAGGGAAGGACTAGCAGAGACCCAGTACTTC. Protein: CASREGLAETQYF.

The rearrangement joins TRBV3-1 (or the pseudogene TRBV3-2) to TRBJ2-1, with a weak D call TRBD1 (6 bases). CDR1 LGHDT and CDR2 YNNKEL come from the germline V gene (reference sequence). There are 17 residues in the CDR3. The V gene lost 3 bases and the J gene lost 3 bases, with 18 bases spanning the gap. CDR3 sequence (DNA): TGTGCCAGCAGCCAGGCAATAGCCAGGGGCCTCTACAATGAGCAGTTCTTC. Amino acids: CASSQAIARGLYNEQFF.

This sequence joins TRBV5-1 and TRBJ1-4; TRBD1 agrees at 8 bases. CDR3 length: 14 residues. Per germline, CDR1 SGHRS and CDR2 YFSETQ. Trimming at V came to 4 bases and at J to 5 bases, leaving 4 bases not matched to a gene. Here the CDR3 DNA reads TGCGCCAGCAGCATACAGGGGGGGAATGAAAAACTGTTTTTT. Translated: CASSIQGGNEKLFF.

V usage is TRBV7-9 and J usage is TRBJ1-5, with a possible D match to TRBD1 (5 bases). V gave up 0 bases and J gave up 3 bases, with 9 bases separating them. The CDR3 sequence is 15 residues long. Germline V gives CDR1 SEHNR, CDR2 FQNEAQ (reference sequence). DNA for the CDR3: TGTGCCAGCAGCTTAGCATCAGGGAACAATCAGCCCCAGCATTTT. As protein: CASSLASGNNQPQHF.

The CDR3 DNA reads as TGTGCCAGCCAGCTAGCGGGGGGGTATGAGCAGTTCTTC. It translates to CASQLAGGYEQFF. The V and J genes are TRBV28 and TRBJ2-1; 12 positions agree with TRBD2. The trim removed 8 bases at V and 8 bases at J, leaving 4 bases unmatched. Germline loops: CDR1 MDHEN, CDR2 SYDVKM. This CDR3 is built from 13 residues. Drawing the rest from reference TRBV28 and TRBJ2-1, the complete variable domain is DVKVTQSSRYLVKRTGEKVFLECVQDMDHENMFWYRQDPGLGLRLIYFSYDVKMKEKGDIPEGYSVSREKKERFSLILESASTNQTSMYLCASQLAGGYEQFFGPGTRLTVL.

The chain carries TRBV6-2 or TRBV6-3 and TRBJ1-2, with a possible D match to TRBD1 (5 bases). Trimming left V 0 bases short and J 5 bases short, with 19 bases between. The CDR3 loop spans 17 amino acids. CDR1 and CDR2 from the germline V gene are MNHEY and SVGEGT. In DNA, the CDR3 is TGTGCCAGCAGTTACTCACCCGGCAGGGCCCTTGATTATGGCTACACCTTC. The encoded protein is CASSYSPGRALDYGYTF.

This clone was counted once. The chain combines TRBV4-3 with TRBJ2-7; D is ambiguous. CDR3 length: 14 amino acids. Trimming cost V 0 bases and J 2 bases, with 8 bases left between them. In germline, CDR1 is LGHNA, CDR2 YSLEER. The CDR3 DNA sequence: TGCGCCAGCAGCCAAGATAGATGGGCCTACGAGCAGTACTTC. Translated: CASSQDRWAYEQYF.

The chain links TRBV6-5 to TRBJ2-3, with 7 bases lining up with TRBD1. The germline CDR1 and CDR2 sequences are MNHEY and SVGAGI. The length of the CDR3 is 15 residues. The V gene end was trimmed by 8 bases and the J gene end by 1 base; junction bases not matched to a gene: 9. CDR3 sequence: CASGQRTGRTDTQYF. The CDR3 coding sequence is TGTGCCAGCGGTCAAAGGACAGGACGCACAGATACGCAGTATTTT.

J is TRBJ2-7 and V is TRBV18; 9 bases agree with TRBD2. V trimming: 2 bases; J trimming: 3 bases; junction bases outside the gene matches: 8. The CDR3 spans 16 residues. From germline, CDR1 is KGHSH and CDR2 LQKENI. This CDR3 is CASSPSPTSGDYEQYF. The CDR3 coding sequence is TGTGCCAGCTCACCATCCCCGACTAGCGGAGACTACGAGCAGTACTTC.

This chain links TRBV3-1 (or the pseudogene TRBV3-2) with TRBJ1-1, with D perhaps matching TRBD1 (6 bases). The V end was cut by 5 bases, the J end by 0 bases, with 13 bases between. The CDR3 extends over 15 amino acids. Germline assignment: CDR1 LGHDT and CDR2 YNNKEL (reference sequence). CDR3 sequence: CASSIFGQMNTEAFF. CDR3 nucleotides: TGTGCCAGCAGCATATTCGGACAGATGAACACTGAAGCTTTCTTT.

The V and J genes are TRBV10-3 and TRBJ1-2; D call uncertain. The germline V gene encodes CDR1 ENHRY and CDR2 SYGVKD. Trimming cost V 5 bases and J 2 bases, with 9 bases left between them. The CDR3 contains 13 residues. CDR3 coding DNA: TGTGCCATCAGTACCGACAAGAACTATGGCTACACCTTC. Residues: CAISTDKNYGYTF.

The rearrangement joins TRBV6-5 to TRBJ1-2, with D possibly TRBD1 on 6 matching bases. The CDR3 runs to 11 residues. V dropped 8 bases and J dropped 6 bases, with 10 bases sitting between them. Germline CDR1 and CDR2: MNHEY and SVGAGI. The DNA of the CDR3 is TGTGCCAGCTCAGGGGCGAATGGCTACACCTTC. Encoded protein: CASSGANGYTF.

Details on this clone: The same CDR3 can be traced to other DNA sequences in this sample. The V and J genes are TRBV2 and TRBJ2-7; D unresolved. Trimming cost V 1 base and J 3 bases, with 1 base left between them. CDR3 length equals 11 residues. Germline lookup yields CDR1 SNHLY and CDR2 FYNNEI. The CDR3 reads CASSEVYEQYF. In nucleotides, the CDR3 is TGTGCCAGCAGTGAAGTCTACGAGCAGTACTTC.

A remark on this clone: The same CDR3 also results from other DNA sequences found in this sample. The CDR3 DNA reads as TGTGCCAGCAGTTTACTAGCGGGATACAATGAGCAGTTCTTC. Translated, it gives CASSLLAGYNEQFF. The chain combines TRBV6-2 or TRBV6-3 with TRBJ2-1, with 10 bases fitting TRBD2. Germline lookup yields CDR1 MNHEY and CDR2 SVGEGT. This CDR3 contains 14 residues. V shed 4 bases and J 4 bases; nucleotides not matched to a gene: 1.

The chain recombines TRBV7-6 with TRBJ1-1; 9 bases are a match to TRBD1. The J segment lost 3 bases and the V segment lost 0 bases, leaving 8 bases of the junction unmatched. Germline CDR1 SGHVS, CDR2 FNYEAQ. The CDR3 consists of 17 residues. CDR3 coding DNA: TGTGCCAGCAGCTTAGCGCGTCGGGACAGGGTGGACACTGAAGCTTTCTTT. Translated: CASSLARRDRVDTEAFF.

The chain is built from TRBV7-9 and TRBJ2-7, with unresolved D. V lost 1 base and J 2 bases, leaving 9 bases between the germline ends. Per the germline V gene, CDR1 is SEHNR and CDR2 is FQNEAQ (reference sequence). This CDR3 region has 14 residues. This CDR3 reads CASSLVGLTYEQYF. The CDR3 nucleotides are TGTGCCAGCAGCTTAGTGGGGTTAACCTACGAGCAGTACTTC.

The V and J genes are TRBV30 and TRBJ2-1; no definite D call. Trimming removed 0 bases at V and 6 bases at J, with 3 bases between. The CDR3 has 11 residues. Germline CDR1 is GTSNPN and CDR2 is SVGIG (reference sequence). CDR3 residues: CAWSVTNEQFF. The CDR3 bases are TGTGCCTGGAGTGTAACCAATGAGCAGTTCTTC.

Only one count was recorded for this clone. The chain is built from TRBV18 and TRBJ1-1; D is unclear. CDR1 is KGHSH, CDR2 LQKENI, per germline. Deletions cut 0 bases from V and 6 bases from J, with 8 bases between. This CDR3 has 13 amino acids. The chain's CDR3 is CASSPPGIPEAFF. CDR3 coding DNA: TGTGCCAGCTCACCACCAGGGATTCCTGAAGCTTTCTTT.

The V and J genes are TRBV4-2 and TRBJ1-3; tentative D call: TRBD1 (6 bases). The CDR3 is 14 amino acids. V was trimmed by 0 bases and J by 8 bases, leaving 11 bases between them. Germline lookup yields CDR1 LGHNA and CDR2 YNFKEQ. In nucleotides, the CDR3 is TGTGCCAGCAGCCAAGAAGGCAGGGGCCACACCATATATTTT. It specifies CASSQEGRGHTIYF.

The chain recombines TRBV29-1 with TRBJ2-2, with TRBD1 as a possible D gene (6 bases). Trimming pared 3 bases from V and 4 bases from J, leaving 9 bases between. Germline values: CDR1 SQVTM, CDR2 ANQGSEA. CDR3 length: 13 residues. CDR3 sequence reads: CSVETGPTGELFF. Written as DNA, the CDR3 is TGCAGCGTTGAGACAGGCCCCACCGGGGAGCTGTTTTTT.